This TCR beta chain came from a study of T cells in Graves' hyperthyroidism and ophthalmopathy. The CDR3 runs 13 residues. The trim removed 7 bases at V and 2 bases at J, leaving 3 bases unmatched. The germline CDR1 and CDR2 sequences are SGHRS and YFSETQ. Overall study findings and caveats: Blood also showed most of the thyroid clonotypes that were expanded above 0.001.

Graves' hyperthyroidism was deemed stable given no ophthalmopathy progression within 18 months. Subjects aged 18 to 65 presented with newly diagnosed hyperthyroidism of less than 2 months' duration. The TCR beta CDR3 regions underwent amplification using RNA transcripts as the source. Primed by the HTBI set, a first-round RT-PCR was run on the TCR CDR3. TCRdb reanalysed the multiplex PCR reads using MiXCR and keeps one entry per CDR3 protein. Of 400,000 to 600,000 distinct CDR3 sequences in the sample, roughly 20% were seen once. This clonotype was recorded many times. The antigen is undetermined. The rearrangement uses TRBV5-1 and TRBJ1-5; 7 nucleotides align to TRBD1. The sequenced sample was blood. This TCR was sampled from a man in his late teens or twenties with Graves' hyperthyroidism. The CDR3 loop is CASGTAGNQPQHF. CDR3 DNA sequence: TGCGCCAGCGGGACAGCAGGCAATCAGCCCCAGCATTTT.